The present entry profiles one TCR beta chain with its context. Its antigen is not known. The authors prepared UMI-labeled TRB cDNA libraries by 5' RACE. TCRdb re-called the 5' RACE reads and catalogs CDR3 proteins one per entry, DNA excluded. Its clone listing holds about 40,000 distinct CDR3 sequences. The data belong to a study of CXCR3-negative and CXCR3-positive naive CD8 T cells. Study-wide points: Partly lower CXCR3 expression followed cryopreservation, and most assays relied on fresh PBMCs. It was found that naive subsets had comparable surface CD5, and TCR strength was inferred from TRB CDR3 properties. In naive cells, CXCR3-negative and CXCR3-positive subsets had similar TRBV-TRBJ usage; memory cells differed.

Sorts that each held approximately 300,000 cells were run in triplicate for every CD8+ T cell subset. The clonotype originates from a human donor in good health. Some clones in this sample may be carry-over from other donors' samples. The sequenced sample was memory CD8+ T cells from blood.

The CDR3 loop reads CSVEDRVGGFNEQFF. V gene TRBV29-1 combines with J gene TRBJ2-1; TCRdb gives TRBD1 as the D gene, but with no DNA this cannot be confirmed. The CDR3 has 15 amino acids. CDR1 is SQVTM, CDR2 ANQGSEA, per germline.